The source of this T cell receptor (beta chain) is a study of T cells in Graves' hyperthyroidism and ophthalmopathy. The germline V and J ends were trimmed by 7 bases and 8 bases, with 17 bases remaining between them. This CDR3 comprises 12 residues. The germline CDR1 and CDR2 sequences are SQVTM and ANQGSEA. Comments on this clonotype: What it binds is unknown.

Overall study findings and caveats: Ophthalmopathy was distinguished from stable hyperthyroidism by 13 V-J signatures. Ophthalmopathy was model-predicted a median approximately six months pre-onset.

Patients aged 18 to 65 had newly diagnosed hyperthyroidism lasting under 2 months. Researchers took RNA transcripts and amplified the TCR beta CDR3 regions from them. TCR CDR3 regions were first amplified by RT-PCR with HTBI primers. TCRdb fed the multiplex PCR reads into MiXCR, producing one record per CDR3 protein. The sample has about 740,000 distinct CDR3 sequences, around 13% seen once. Sequenced: blood. The TCR was taken from a woman aged 18-29 years with Graves' hyperthyroidism. The genes are TRBV29-1 and TRBJ1-2; D unresolved. The CDR3 bases are TGCAGCGCTGGGTATGGGGATACAGGCTACACCTTC. Protein: CSAGYGDTGYTF.